The 24 T cell receptor beta chains listed next were all sequenced from one sample in a study of shared clonotypes between healthy human individuals. Using immunoSEQ multiplex PCR, the repertoire was profiled, and TCRdb retains in-frame clones only, with some absent. The data hold more than 2 million clones, with 90% to 97% observed a single time. What was sequenced was naive CD4+ T cells sorted from blood. The subset: CD45RA+ positively selected. These receptors all come from a man aged 18 to 29 in good health.

The gene calls are TRBV11-3 and TRBJ1-3; no firm D call. The germline gives CDR1 SGHNT, CDR2 YENEEA. The CDR3 loop spans 13 amino acids. V was trimmed by 0 bases and J by 4 bases, leaving 4 bases between them. The CDR3 loop is CASSLEPGNTIYF. In DNA form, the CDR3 reads TGTGCCAGCAGCTTAGAGCCCGGAAACACCATATATTTT.

This sequence joins TRBV7-9 and TRBJ1-3; no reliable D call. V shed 5 bases and J shed 1 base, with 12 bases lying between them. This CDR3 is built from 15 residues. Germline CDR1 SEHNR, CDR2 FQNEAQ (reference sequence). CDR3 region: CASSPLTGSGNTIYF. The CDR3 bases are TGTGCCAGCAGCCCTTTGACTGGGTCTGGAAACACCATATATTTT.

This sequence joins TRBV30 and TRBJ1-4, with 7 bases matching TRBD1. This CDR3 spans 14 amino acids. The germline V gene encodes CDR1 GTSNPN and CDR2 SVGIG (reference sequence). Losses at the gene ends were 1 base for V and 5 bases for J; bases not matched to a gene: 4. The chain's CDR3 is CAWSGQGRNEKLFF. CDR3 coding DNA: TGTGCCTGGAGTGGACAGGGACGGAATGAAAAACTGTTTTTT.

A single count supports this clone. The CDR3 nucleotides are TGCGCCAGCAGCTTGGGTCTAGCGGGAGGGAACGAGCAGTACTTC. It codes for CASSLGLAGGNEQYF. V usage is TRBV5-1 and J usage is TRBJ2-7, with 12 bases matching TRBD2. The V and J ends lost 0 bases and 5 bases, in that order; junction bases with no gene match: 3. Germline V gives CDR1 SGHRS, CDR2 YFSETQ. This CDR3 region has 15 residues.

The chain uses TRBV15 and TRBJ1-3; D is undetermined. The CDR3 consists of 14 residues. Trimming pared 4 bases from V and 4 bases from J, leaving 11 bases between. CDR1 and CDR2 (germline): LNHNV, YYDKDF (reference sequence). CDR3 loop: CATSIGGSGNTIYF. As DNA, the CDR3 is TGTGCCACCAGCATCGGCGGCTCGGGAAACACCATATATTTT.

The chain has TRBV6-6 and TRBJ2-7, with 13 bases aligning to TRBD2. The V gene's germline CDR1 is MNHNY and CDR2 SVGAGI (reference sequence). V lost 6 bases and J lost 5; bases outside the gene matches: 7. CDR3 length: 15 residues. CDR3 sequence: CASRLTLAGGDEQYF. The CDR3 DNA follows: TGTGCCAGCAGGCTCACACTAGCGGGAGGGGACGAGCAGTACTTC.

This clone was observed a handful of times. The same CDR3 arises from other DNA sequences in this sample as well. This chain connects TRBV7-9 to TRBJ1-5; D is unresolved. CDR3 length equals 14 residues. Germline V CDR1 and CDR2: SEHNR, FQNEAQ (reference sequence). Trimming took off 1 base at V and 6 bases at J, with 10 bases between the two ends. The CDR3 reads CASSLEGSGQPQHF. The CDR3 DNA reads TGTGCCAGCAGCTTAGAAGGGAGCGGTCAGCCCCAGCATTTT. The entire variable domain, with the rest obtained from reference TRBV7-9 and TRBJ1-5, is as follows: DTGVSQNPRHKITKRGQNVTFRCDPISEHNRLYWYRQTLGQGPEFLTYFQNEAQLEKSRLLSDRFSAERPKGSFSTLEIQRTEQGDSAMYLCASSLEGSGQPQHFGDGTRLSIL.

This sequence joins TRBV25-1 and TRBJ1-2; D is ambiguous. The germline gives CDR1 MGHDK, CDR2 SYGVNS. V was clipped by 6 bases and J by 7 bases, with 12 bases between them. The CDR3 contains 12 residues. The CDR3 DNA follows: TGTGCCAGCAGCCCACCCTCTGGTGGCTACACCTTC. This codes for CASSPPSGGYTF.

V gene TRBV2 combines with J gene TRBJ2-7; maybe TRBD2 (5 bases). Looked up from germline, CDR1 is SNHLY and CDR2 is FYNNEI. Trimming left V 1 base short and J 0 bases short, with 10 bases between. The CDR3 runs 15 residues. The chain's CDR3 is CASSEGGESSYEQYF. As DNA, the CDR3 is TGTGCCAGCAGTGAAGGTGGGGAGAGCTCCTACGAGCAGTACTTC.

The gene calls are TRBV25-1 and TRBJ2-3; no reliable D call. Germline values: CDR1 MGHDK, CDR2 SYGVNS. V was pared by 3 bases and J by 1 base, with 17 bases between. CDR3 length: 17 residues. CDR3 loop: CASSDPLPPTGTDTQYF. The CDR3 DNA sequence: TGTGCCAGCAGTGACCCTCTCCCCCCAACGGGCACAGATACGCAGTATTTT.

The chain combines TRBV4-3 with TRBJ1-1; D perhaps matches TRBD1 (6 bases). The CDR3 runs to 15 residues. Germline V gene lookup returns CDR1 LGHNA and CDR2 YSLEER. V shed 2 bases and J shed 0 bases, with 10 bases lying between them. The CDR3 reads CASSQHTGLNTEAFF. CDR3 nucleotide sequence: TGCGCCAGCAGCCAACATACAGGGCTGAACACTGAAGCTTTCTTT.

The chain couples TRBV7-9 to TRBJ2-7, with TRBD1 identical over 10 bases. This CDR3 region has 16 residues. Germline CDR1 is SEHNR and CDR2 is FQNEAQ (reference sequence). Germline trimming cut 5 bases from V and 0 bases from J; bases unmatched to any gene: 7. CDR3 residues: CASSPLGQGSSYEQYF. For the CDR3, the DNA is TGTGCCAGCAGCCCCCTGGGACAGGGGAGCTCCTACGAGCAGTACTTC. Drawing the rest from reference TRBV7-9 and TRBJ2-7, the complete variable domain is DTGVSQNPRHKITKRGQNVTFRCDPISEHNRLYWYRQTLGQGPEFLTYFQNEAQLEKSRLLSDRFSAERPKGSFSTLEIQRTEQGDSAMYLCASSPLGQGSSYEQYFGPGTRLTVT.

V and J are TRBV30 and TRBJ1-2, with D hard to call. Germline V lookup: CDR1 GTSNPN, CDR2 SVGIG (reference sequence). The CDR3 totals 13 residues. V lost 1 base and J 4 bases, leaving 10 bases between the germline ends. In DNA form, the CDR3 reads TGTGCCTGGAGTGCTAATCCCGGCTATGGCTACACCTTC. It translates to CAWSANPGYGYTF.

This chain links TRBV29-1 with TRBJ2-1; possible D gene TRBD2, 5 bases. V gave up 0 bases and J gave up 10 bases, with 7 bases separating them. Germline lookup yields CDR1 SQVTM and CDR2 ANQGSEA. This CDR3 spans 11 amino acids. DNA of the CDR3: TGCAGCGTTGAAGACGGGATCGAGCAGTTCTTC. Residues: CSVEDGIEQFF.

A note on this clone: This same CDR3 is encoded by further DNA sequences in the sample. V usage is TRBV5-1 and J usage is TRBJ2-5; the D gene is possibly TRBD1 (5 bases). The CDR3 extends over 13 amino acids. The V end lost 4 bases, the J end lost 2 bases, and 9 bases lay between the germline ends. Germline V gene data show CDR1 as SGHRS and CDR2 as YFSETQ. CDR3 sequence (DNA): TGCGCCAGCAGCCCAGGGCCTCAAGAGACCCAGTACTTC. The encoded protein is CASSPGPQETQYF.

The gene calls are TRBV4-3 and TRBJ2-2; D gene uncertain. The V gene lost 0 bases and the J gene lost 3 bases, with 5 bases spanning the gap. The CDR3 covers 14 residues. Germline assignment: CDR1 LGHNA and CDR2 YSLEER. Written as DNA, the CDR3 is TGCGCCAGCAGCCAAGAGCGGTACACCGGGGAGCTGTTTTTT. It encodes CASSQERYTGELFF.

Comments on this clone: This same CDR3 is encoded by further DNA sequences in the sample. The genes are TRBV7-2 and TRBJ1-5; D ambiguous. The germline CDR1 and CDR2 sequences are SGHTA and FQGNSA. The CDR3 totals 13 residues. The ends were cut back, 1 base at V and 7 bases at J, with 8 bases in the middle. CDR3 coding DNA: TGTGCCAGCAGCTTAGACCAAGGGCAGCCCCAGCATTTT. Its protein is CASSLDQGQPQHF.

V gene TRBV6-5 combines with J gene TRBJ2-7; D ambiguous. Germline CDR1 is MNHEY and CDR2 is SVGAGI. The CDR3 is 14 amino acids. V was shortened by 2 bases and J by 0 bases, with 8 bases between the two germline ends. This CDR3 reads CASSYRPGSYEQYF. DNA for the CDR3: TGTGCCAGCAGTTACAGGCCAGGCTCCTACGAGCAGTACTTC.

This clone appeared once. The chain combines TRBV30 with TRBJ2-5, with 7 nucleotides matching TRBD1. CDR1 is GTSNPN, CDR2 SVGIG, per germline (reference sequence). Germline trimming cut 3 bases from V and 4 bases from J; bases unmatched to any gene: 5. The length of the CDR3 is 13 residues. The CDR3 region has the DNA TGTGCCTGGAGCGACGGGACAGCAGAGACCCAGTACTTC. This encodes CAWSDGTAETQYF.

The V and J genes are TRBV9 and TRBJ2-3; TRBD1 or TRBD2 may be the D gene (5 bases each). Germline-derived CDR1 and CDR2 are SGDLS and YYNGEE. V lost 0 bases and J lost 3, with 17 bases in between. The CDR3 extends over 17 amino acids. Here the CDR3 DNA reads TGTGCCAGCAGCGTAGAGGTAGGGACCACCGGGACAGATACGCAGTATTTT. Translating it yields CASSVEVGTTGTDTQYF.

The J gene is TRBJ2-1, the V gene TRBV7-9; D is uncertain. Germline V CDR1 and CDR2: SEHNR, FQNEAQ (reference sequence). V lost 6 bases and J 8 bases, leaving 14 bases between the germline ends. The CDR3 is 13 amino acids. The CDR3: CASRPVGSHEQFF. The CDR3 DNA follows: TGTGCCAGCAGACCCGTCGGTTCGCATGAGCAGTTCTTC. Combining the CDR3 with reference TRBV7-9 and TRBJ2-1 gives the whole variable domain DTGVSQNPRHKITKRGQNVTFRCDPISEHNRLYWYRQTLGQGPEFLTYFQNEAQLEKSRLLSDRFSAERPKGSFSTLEIQRTEQGDSAMYLCASRPVGSHEQFFGPGTRLTVL.

This clone has just a few counts. This chain uses TRBV5-6 with TRBJ1-5; TRBD1 matches 9 bases. CDR1 is SGHDT, CDR2 YYEEEE, per germline. The CDR3 contains 16 residues. V lost 5 bases to trimming and J lost 5 bases; unmatched junction nucleotides: 11. The CDR3 sequence is CASSSGGQGWDQPQHF. CDR3 nucleotide sequence: TGTGCCAGCAGTTCCGGGGGACAGGGTTGGGATCAGCCCCAGCATTTT. The whole variable domain, remainder taken from reference TRBV5-6 and TRBJ1-5, is DAGVTQSPTHLIKTRGQQVTLRCSPKSGHDTVSWYQQALGQGPQFIFQYYEEEERQRGNFPDRFSGHQFPNYSSELNVNALLLGDSALYLCASSSGGQGWDQPQHFGDGTRLSIL.

The V and J genes are TRBV6-1 and TRBJ2-7; possible D gene TRBD2, 6 bases. The germline CDR1 and CDR2 sequences are MNHNS and SASEGT. The CDR3 extends over 15 amino acids. The V end was cut by 1 base, the J end by 1 base, with 11 bases between. CDR3 region: CASSEVGTFSYEQYF. DNA for the CDR3: TGTGCCAGCAGTGAAGTGGGGACTTTTTCCTACGAGCAGTACTTC.

Regarding this clone: This CDR3 is missing its conserved last phenylalanine or tryptophan, likely due to a read error. No DNA is shown, since the ends of the CDR3 on it are uncertain; the CDR3 is the one TCRdb lists. The chain combines TRBV25-1 with TRBJ2-7; the listed D gene, TRBD1, was not tested against the DNA. CDR1 MGHDK and CDR2 SYGVNS come from the germline V gene. Including both end residues, the CDR3 is 9 amino acids long. CDR3 residues: CASTLQGSS.